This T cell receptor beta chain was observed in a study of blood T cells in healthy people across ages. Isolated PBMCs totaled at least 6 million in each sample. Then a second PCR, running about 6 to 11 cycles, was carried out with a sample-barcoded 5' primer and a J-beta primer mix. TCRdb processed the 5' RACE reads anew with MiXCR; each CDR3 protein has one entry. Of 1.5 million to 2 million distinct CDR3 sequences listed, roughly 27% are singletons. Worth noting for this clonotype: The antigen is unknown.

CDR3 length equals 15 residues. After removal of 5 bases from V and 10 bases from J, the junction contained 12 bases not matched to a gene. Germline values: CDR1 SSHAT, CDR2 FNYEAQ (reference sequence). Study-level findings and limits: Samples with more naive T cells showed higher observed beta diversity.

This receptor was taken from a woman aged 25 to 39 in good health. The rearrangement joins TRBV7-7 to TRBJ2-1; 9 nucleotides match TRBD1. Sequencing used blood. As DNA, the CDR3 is TGTGCCAGCAGCCAGACAGGGGGAACCCTTGGCGAGCAGTTCTTC. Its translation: CASSQTGGTLGEQFF. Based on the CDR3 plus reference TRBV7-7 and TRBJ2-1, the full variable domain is GAGVSQSPRYKVTKRGQDVTLRCDPISSHATLYWYQQALGQGPEFLTYFNYEAQPDKSGLPSDRFSAERPEGSISTLTIQRTEQRDSAMYRCASSQTGGTLGEQFFGPGTRLTVL.